The rows below give T cell receptor beta chains drawn from one sample of a study of blood T cell repertoires in COVID-19. The repertoire was sequenced with immunoSEQ multiplex PCR; TCRdb's copy has only in-frame clones and lacks some. The sample includes about 150,000 clones, more than 70% of them seen just once. Specimen: peripheral blood. Every receptor here comes from a woman aged 70-85 years who had recovered from COVID-19. Each CDR3 is given with its conserved first and last residue. A D gene is named only where the DNA matches it firmly. Some rows have no size entry. The others give once, few or many, or a class for an expanded clone.

TRBJ2-5 NA TRBD1 14 TRBV5-1 CASSPGTGQETQYF TGCGCCAGCAGCCCCGGGACAGGACAAGAGACCCAGTACTTC
TRBJ1-6 NA NA 14 TRBV7-9 CASSFPGDNSPLHF TGTGCCAGCAGCTTCCCAGGGGATAATTCACCCCTCCACTTT
TRBJ1-2 once NA 15 TRBV30 CAWSKGSGPNYGYTF TGTGCCTGGAGTAAGGGATCAGGGCCCAACTATGGCTACACCTTC
TRBJ2-7 NA TRBD2 11 TRBV20-1 CSGLAGAGAYF TGCAGTGGGCTAGCGGGAGCAGGGGCGTACTTC
TRBJ2-5 NA TRBD2 15 TRBV27 CASSPATSGQETQYF TGTGCCAGCAGTCCCGCGACTAGCGGCCAGGAGACCCAGTACTTC
TRBJ2-5 NA TRBD2 13 TRBV5-4 CASSLWGGETQYF TGTGCCAGCAGCTTGTGGGGGGGAGAGACCCAGTACTTC
TRBJ1-5 NA NA 16 TRBV15 CATSRGPGSSNQPQHF TGTGCCACCAGCAGGGGGCCAGGAAGTAGCAATCAGCCCCAGCATTTT
TRBJ2-2 once TRBD1 19 TRBV24-1 CATSEPVPPDRGRTGELFF TGTGCCACCAGTGAACCAGTCCCGCCCGACAGGGGGCGAACCGGGGAGCTGTTTTTT
TRBJ2-5 once NA 13 TRBV12-3/TRBV12-4 CASTRRDQETQYF TGTGCCAGCACCCGCCGGGACCAAGAGACCCAGTACTTC
TRBJ2-3 NA NA 15 TRBV30 CAWSGVSSSTDTQYF TGTGCCTGGAGTGGGGTTAGCTCCAGCACAGATACGCAGTATTTT
TRBJ1-1 NA NA 15 TRBV18 CASSASGGLGTEAFF TGTGCCAGCTCAGCCTCGGGAGGGTTGGGCACTGAAGCTTTCTTT
TRBJ2-1 NA NA 15 TRBV29-1 CSAPPRTFSYNEQFF TGCAGCGCCCCTCCGAGGACTTTTTCCTACAATGAGCAGTTCTTC
TRBJ2-7 few TRBD2 16 TRBV28 CASSLSLAGSSYEQYF TGTGCCAGCAGTTTATCCTTAGCGGGGAGCTCCTACGAGCAGTACTTC
TRBJ1-2 NA TRBD1 13 TRBV12-3/TRBV12-4 CASSFGQGNGYTF TGTGCCAGCAGTTTCGGACAGGGGAATGGCTACACCTTC
TRBJ1-4 few NA 13 TRBV6-1 CASSEGRGLRLFF TGTGCCAGCAGTGAAGGAAGAGGGTTAAGACTGTTTTTT
TRBJ1-2 NA TRBD1 15 TRBV19 CASTPWNRGRLGYTF TGTGCCAGTACCCCCTGGAACAGGGGGCGCCTTGGCTACACCTTC
TRBJ2-5 NA NA 14 TRBV6-2/TRBV6-3 CASSSDSSQETQYF TGTGCCAGCAGTTCCGACAGCTCACAAGAGACCCAGTACTTC
TRBJ1-5 many NA 16 TRBV24-1 CATSASGGYSNQPQHF TGTGCCACCAGTGCTTCTGGGGGCTATAGCAATCAGCCCCAGCATTTT
TRBJ1-5 NA NA 13 TRBV7-3 CASSLRADQPQHF TGTGCCAGCAGCTTGAGGGCTGATCAGCCCCAGCATTTT
TRBJ2-6 many TRBD2 16 TRBV5-4 CASSPGGTTGANVLTF TGTGCCAGCAGCCCGGGGGGGACTACTGGGGCCAACGTCCTGACTTTC
TRBJ2-3 NA NA 16 TRBV2 CASSGVRRVPTDTQYF TGTGCCAGCAGCGGGGTCCGGCGGGTCCCCACAGATACGCAGTATTTT
TRBJ2-5 once NA 15 TRBV3-1/TRBV3-2 CASSQRGGLQETQYF TGTGCCAGCAGCCAAAGGGGGGGACTGCAAGAGACCCAGTACTTC